These T cell receptor beta chains were read from a single sample in a study of blood T cell repertoires in COVID-19. The protocol was immunoSEQ multiplex PCR, while the TCRdb copy is restricted to in-frame clones and leaves out a portion. Altogether 75,000 to 85,000 clones are present, approximately 84% being singletons, with the ten largest covering roughly 9.8%. The sample comprised peripheral blood. These receptors were taken from a man in his fifties or sixties with COVID-19, enrolled during active disease. Each CDR3 is given with its conserved first and last residue. The D gene is left open where the match is weak. Clone size is not always given. Where it is, it says once, few, many or a class for expanded clones.

j_call: TRBJ2-1; v_call: TRBV4-1; d_call: TRBD2; clone_size: -; cdr3_nt: TGCGCCAGCAGCCAAGCGGCGGGGGGCGCCTACAATGAGCAGTTCTTC; cdr3_aa: CASSQAAGGAYNEQFF
j_call: TRBJ1-6; v_call: TRBV5-4; d_call: TRBD1; clone_size: -; cdr3_nt: TGTGCCAGCAGCTTGGAACAGGGGAATTCACCCCTCCACTTT; cdr3_aa: CASSLEQGNSPLHF
j_call: TRBJ2-7; v_call: TRBV7-5; d_call: -; clone_size: -; cdr3_nt: TGTGTCAGAAGCTTAGCCGGAGTAAAATGGTACGAGCAGTACTTC; cdr3_aa: CVRSLAGVKWYEQYF
j_call: TRBJ2-7; v_call: TRBV11-2; d_call: TRBD1; clone_size: -; cdr3_nt: TGTGCCAGCAGCTTGGATTACAGGGGGCGGGAGACCTTC; cdr3_aa: CASSLDYRGRETF
j_call: TRBJ1-6; v_call: TRBV5-1; d_call: -; clone_size: -; cdr3_nt: TGCGCCAGCAGCTTGAGACAGGACGATTCACCCCTCCACTTT; cdr3_aa: CASSLRQDDSPLHF
j_call: TRBJ1-6; v_call: TRBV5-1; d_call: -; clone_size: -; cdr3_nt: TGCGCCAGCAGCTTGAGCGCCCAGGGGTATAATTCACCCCTCCACTTT; cdr3_aa: CASSLSAQGYNSPLHF
j_call: TRBJ2-5; v_call: TRBV4-1; d_call: TRBD1; clone_size: -; cdr3_nt: TGCGCCAGCAGCCCTTCGGGACAGCAAGAGACCCAGTACTTC; cdr3_aa: CASSPSGQQETQYF
j_call: TRBJ1-2; v_call: TRBV6-6; d_call: -; clone_size: -; cdr3_nt: TGTGCCAGCAGTTTAACCCAGGGGAATGGCTACACCTTC; cdr3_aa: CASSLTQGNGYTF
j_call: TRBJ2-2; v_call: TRBV9; d_call: TRBD2; clone_size: -; cdr3_nt: TGTGCCAGCAGCGTAGGGACTAGCGTAACCGGGGAGCTGTTTTTT; cdr3_aa: CASSVGTSVTGELFF
j_call: TRBJ2-7; v_call: TRBV6-5; d_call: -; clone_size: -; cdr3_nt: TGTGCCAGCAGCCAACAGGGCTACGAGCAGTACTTC; cdr3_aa: CASSQQGYEQYF
j_call: TRBJ2-6; v_call: TRBV5-1; d_call: -; clone_size: -; cdr3_nt: TGCGCCAGCAGCTTGGCCTCAGGGGCTGGGGCCAACGTCCTGACTTTC; cdr3_aa: CASSLASGAGANVLTF
j_call: TRBJ2-3; v_call: TRBV10-1; d_call: -; clone_size: -; cdr3_nt: TGCGCCAGCTCCACCGGCAGGGTCAGTGGTCACGGCACAGATACGCAGTATTTT; cdr3_aa: CASSTGRVSGHGTDTQYF
j_call: TRBJ2-7; v_call: TRBV5-1; d_call: -; clone_size: few; cdr3_nt: TGCGCCAGCAGCTTGGGCGGAACCTTCACCTACGAGCAGTACTTC; cdr3_aa: CASSLGGTFTYEQYF
j_call: TRBJ1-5; v_call: TRBV12-3/TRBV12-4; d_call: -; clone_size: -; cdr3_nt: TGTGCCAGCGGGGGGTTAGGCAATCAGCCCCAGCATTTT; cdr3_aa: CASGGLGNQPQHF
j_call: TRBJ2-3; v_call: TRBV4-2; d_call: TRBD2; clone_size: -; cdr3_nt: TGTGCCAGCACCCAGGGAGGGAACGAAGGTACGCAGTATTTT; cdr3_aa: CASTQGGNEGTQYF
j_call: TRBJ1-1; v_call: TRBV5-4; d_call: TRBD1; clone_size: -; cdr3_nt: TGTGCCAGCAGCTTTAAGCAGGGGGCAATAACTGAAGCTTTCTTT; cdr3_aa: CASSFKQGAITEAFF
j_call: TRBJ2-7; v_call: TRBV5-1; d_call: TRBD1; clone_size: -; cdr3_nt: TGCGCCAGCAGCTTCAGTACCACCGGACAGGGGCCGGGGTACGAGCAGTACTTC; cdr3_aa: CASSFSTTGQGPGYEQYF
j_call: TRBJ2-2; v_call: TRBV9; d_call: -; clone_size: once; cdr3_nt: TGTGCCAGCGAAAAGGGGGCGAACACCGGGGAGCTGTTTTTT; cdr3_aa: CASEKGANTGELFF
j_call: TRBJ1-5; v_call: TRBV28; d_call: -; clone_size: once; cdr3_nt: TGTGCCAGCAGTTTATCGGCGGGACGAAGCAATCAGCCCCAGCATTTT; cdr3_aa: CASSLSAGRSNQPQHF
j_call: TRBJ2-1; v_call: TRBV6-2/TRBV6-3; d_call: TRBD2; clone_size: -; cdr3_nt: TGTGCCAGCAGTTACATGGCGGGAGGGCCCGGGAATGAGCAGTTCTTC; cdr3_aa: CASSYMAGGPGNEQFF
j_call: TRBJ2-1; v_call: TRBV10-1; d_call: TRBD2; clone_size: few; cdr3_nt: TGCGCCAGCAGTGAGCGCGGGACTAGCGGTGAGGATGAGCAGTTCTTC; cdr3_aa: CASSERGTSGEDEQFF
j_call: TRBJ2-5; v_call: TRBV18; d_call: TRBD1; clone_size: -; cdr3_nt: TGTGCCAGCTCACCACAGGGGACAGCAGAGACCCAGTACTTC; cdr3_aa: CASSPQGTAETQYF
j_call: TRBJ2-7; v_call: TRBV10-1; d_call: -; clone_size: -; cdr3_nt: TGCGCCAGCAGGGCCGGGAAACAGGGTTTCTACGAGCAGTACTTC; cdr3_aa: CASRAGKQGFYEQYF
j_call: TRBJ1-1; v_call: TRBV15; d_call: -; clone_size: once; cdr3_nt: TGTGCCACCAGCAGTCAAACTTACTCGGGAACTGAAGCTTTCTTT; cdr3_aa: CATSSQTYSGTEAFF